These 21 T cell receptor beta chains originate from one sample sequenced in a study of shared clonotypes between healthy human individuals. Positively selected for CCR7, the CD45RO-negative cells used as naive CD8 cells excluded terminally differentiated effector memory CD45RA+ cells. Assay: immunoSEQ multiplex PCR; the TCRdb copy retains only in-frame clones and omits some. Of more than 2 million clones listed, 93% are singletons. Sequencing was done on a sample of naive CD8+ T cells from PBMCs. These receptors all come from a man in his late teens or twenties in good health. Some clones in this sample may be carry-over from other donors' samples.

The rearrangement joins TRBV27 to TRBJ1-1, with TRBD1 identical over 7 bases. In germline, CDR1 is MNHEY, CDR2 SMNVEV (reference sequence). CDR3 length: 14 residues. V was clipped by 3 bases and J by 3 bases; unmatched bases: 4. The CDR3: CASSLLGGYTEAFF. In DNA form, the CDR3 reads TGTGCCAGCAGTTTGTTAGGGGGCTACACTGAAGCTTTCTTT.

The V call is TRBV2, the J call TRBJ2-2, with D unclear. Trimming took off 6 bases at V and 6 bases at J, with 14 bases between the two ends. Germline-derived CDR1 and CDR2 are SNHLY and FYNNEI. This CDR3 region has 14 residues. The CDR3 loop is CASRASQAAGELFF. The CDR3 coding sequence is TGTGCCAGCAGGGCCTCTCAAGCCGCCGGGGAGCTGTTTTTT.

The CDR3 reads CAISEGTYQETQYF. The CDR3 DNA reads TGTGCCATCAGTGAAGGGACGTACCAAGAGACCCAGTACTTC. The chain uses TRBV10-3 and TRBJ2-5; D possibly matches TRBD1 or TRBD2 (5 bases each). The V and J ends lost 3 bases and 0 bases respectively, with 8 bases between them. Germline values: CDR1 ENHRY, CDR2 SYGVKD. There are 14 residues in the CDR3.

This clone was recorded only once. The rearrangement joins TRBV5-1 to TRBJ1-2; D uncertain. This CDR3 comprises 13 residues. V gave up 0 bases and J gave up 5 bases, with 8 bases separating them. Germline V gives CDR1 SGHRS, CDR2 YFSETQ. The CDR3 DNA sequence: TGCGCCAGCAGCTTGGTTTCGGCATATGGCTACACCTTC. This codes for CASSLVSAYGYTF.

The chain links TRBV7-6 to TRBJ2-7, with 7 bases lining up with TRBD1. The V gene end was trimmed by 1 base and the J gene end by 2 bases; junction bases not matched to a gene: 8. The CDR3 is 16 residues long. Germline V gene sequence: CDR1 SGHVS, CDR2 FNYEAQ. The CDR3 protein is CASSLGLQGDPYEQYF. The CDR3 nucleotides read TGTGCCAGCAGCTTAGGCCTCCAGGGGGACCCCTACGAGCAGTACTTC.

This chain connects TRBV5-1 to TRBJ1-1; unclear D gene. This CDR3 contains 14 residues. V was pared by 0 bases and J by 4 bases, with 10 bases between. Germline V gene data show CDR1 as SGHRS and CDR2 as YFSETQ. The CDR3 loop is CASSLAGYATEAFF. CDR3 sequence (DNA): TGCGCCAGCAGCTTGGCCGGGTACGCCACTGAAGCTTTCTTT.

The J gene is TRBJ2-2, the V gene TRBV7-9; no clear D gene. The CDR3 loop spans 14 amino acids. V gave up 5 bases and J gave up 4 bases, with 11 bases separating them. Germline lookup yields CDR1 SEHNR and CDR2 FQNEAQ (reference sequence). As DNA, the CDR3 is TGTGCCAGCAGCGAGGTGGTCAGCACCGGGGAGCTGTTTTTT. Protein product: CASSEVVSTGELFF. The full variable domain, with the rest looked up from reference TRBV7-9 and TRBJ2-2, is DTGVSQNPRHKITKRGQNVTFRCDPISEHNRLYWYRQTLGQGPEFLTYFQNEAQLEKSRLLSDRFSAERPKGSFSTLEIQRTEQGDSAMYLCASSEVVSTGELFFGEGSRLTVL.

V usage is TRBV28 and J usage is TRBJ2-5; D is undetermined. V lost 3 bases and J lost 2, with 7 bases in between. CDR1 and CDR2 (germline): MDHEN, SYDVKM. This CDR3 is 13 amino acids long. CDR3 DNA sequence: TGTGCCAGCAGTTTCCAGGCACAAGAGACCCAGTACTTC. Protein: CASSFQAQETQYF. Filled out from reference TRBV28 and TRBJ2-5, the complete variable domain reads DVKVTQSSRYLVKRTGEKVFLECVQDMDHENMFWYRQDPGLGLRLIYFSYDVKMKEKGDIPEGYSVSREKKERFSLILESASTNQTSMYLCASSFQAQETQYFGPGTRLLVL.

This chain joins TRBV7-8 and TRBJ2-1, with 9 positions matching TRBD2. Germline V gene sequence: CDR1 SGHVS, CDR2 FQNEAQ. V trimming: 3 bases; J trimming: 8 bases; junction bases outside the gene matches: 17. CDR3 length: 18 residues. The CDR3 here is CASSLGLADEEVVYEQFF. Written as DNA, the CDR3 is TGTGCCAGCAGCTTGGGACTAGCCGATGAGGAGGTAGTCTATGAGCAGTTCTTC.

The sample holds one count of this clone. As DNA, the CDR3 is TGTGCCAGCAGCCCTTTCTGGAGTGAGAACACTGAAGCTTTCTTT. As protein: CASSPFWSENTEAFF. V gene TRBV5-4 combines with J gene TRBJ1-1, with D unresolved. The CDR3 consists of 15 residues. Germline values: CDR1 SGHNT, CDR2 YYREEE (reference sequence). Trimming removed 4 bases from V and 1 base from J, with 14 bases in between.

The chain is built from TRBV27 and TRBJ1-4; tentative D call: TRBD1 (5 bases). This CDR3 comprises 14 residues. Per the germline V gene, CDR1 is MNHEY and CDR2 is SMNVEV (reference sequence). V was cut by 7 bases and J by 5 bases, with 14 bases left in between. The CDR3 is CASTNGGSNEKLFF. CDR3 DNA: TGTGCCAGCACTAACGGGGGGTCCAATGAAAAACTGTTTTTT.

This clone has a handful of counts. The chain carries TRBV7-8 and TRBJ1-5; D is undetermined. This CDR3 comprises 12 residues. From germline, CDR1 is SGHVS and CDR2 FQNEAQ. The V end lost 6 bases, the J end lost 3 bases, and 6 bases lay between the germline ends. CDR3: CASSGVNQPQHF. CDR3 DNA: TGTGCCAGCAGTGGTGTCAATCAGCCCCAGCATTTT.

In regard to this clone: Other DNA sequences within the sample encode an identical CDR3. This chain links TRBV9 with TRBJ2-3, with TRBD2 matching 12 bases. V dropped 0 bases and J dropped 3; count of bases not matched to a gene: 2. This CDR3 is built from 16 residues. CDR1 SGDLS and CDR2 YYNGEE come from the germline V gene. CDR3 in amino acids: CASSVVGTSGTDTQYF. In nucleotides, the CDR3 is TGTGCCAGCAGCGTAGTTGGGACTAGCGGGACAGATACGCAGTATTTT.

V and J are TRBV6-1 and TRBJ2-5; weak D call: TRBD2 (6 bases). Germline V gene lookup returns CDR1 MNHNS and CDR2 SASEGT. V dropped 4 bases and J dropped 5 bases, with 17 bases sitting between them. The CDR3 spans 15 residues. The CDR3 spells CASSALTSPLETQYF. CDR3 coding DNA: TGTGCCAGCAGTGCCTTAACTAGCCCCCTGGAGACCCAGTACTTC.

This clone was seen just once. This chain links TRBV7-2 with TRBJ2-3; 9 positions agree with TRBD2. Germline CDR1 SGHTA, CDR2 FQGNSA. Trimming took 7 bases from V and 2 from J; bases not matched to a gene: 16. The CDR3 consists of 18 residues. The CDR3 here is CASNKVGVSGSVTDTQYF. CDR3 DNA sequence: TGTGCCAGCAACAAAGTCGGCGTTAGCGGGAGTGTCACAGATACGCAGTATTTT.

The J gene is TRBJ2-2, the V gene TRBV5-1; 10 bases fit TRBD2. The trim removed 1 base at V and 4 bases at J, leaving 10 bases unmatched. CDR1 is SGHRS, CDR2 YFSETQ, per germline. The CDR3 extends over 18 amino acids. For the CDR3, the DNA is TGCGCCAGCAGCTTGACGAAGATAGCGGGAGGCGGCACCGGGGAGCTGTTTTTT. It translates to CASSLTKIAGGGTGELFF.

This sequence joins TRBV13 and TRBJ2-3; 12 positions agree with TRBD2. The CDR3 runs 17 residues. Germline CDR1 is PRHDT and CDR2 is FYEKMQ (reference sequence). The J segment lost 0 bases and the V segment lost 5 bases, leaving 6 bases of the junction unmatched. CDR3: CASSHGLAGTSTDTQYF. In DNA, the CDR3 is TGTGCCAGCAGCCATGGACTAGCGGGGACTAGCACAGATACGCAGTATTTT.

CDR3 protein: CASSEYSANTGELFF. The CDR3 DNA is TGTGCCAGCAGTGAATATTCAGCGAACACCGGGGAGCTGTTTTTT. This chain uses TRBV2 with TRBJ2-2; D gene uncertain. CDR1 is SNHLY and CDR2 is FYNNEI in the germline V gene. The CDR3 runs to 15 residues. Trimming stripped 2 bases from V and 0 bases from J, with 7 bases between. The full variable domain, in which reference TRBV2 and TRBJ2-2 provide the parts outside the CDR3, is EPEVTQTPSHQVTQMGQEVILRCVPISNHLYFYWYRQILGQKVEFLVSFYNNEISEKSEIFDDQFSVERPDGSNFTLKIRSTKLEDSAMYFCASSEYSANTGELFFGEGSRLTVL.

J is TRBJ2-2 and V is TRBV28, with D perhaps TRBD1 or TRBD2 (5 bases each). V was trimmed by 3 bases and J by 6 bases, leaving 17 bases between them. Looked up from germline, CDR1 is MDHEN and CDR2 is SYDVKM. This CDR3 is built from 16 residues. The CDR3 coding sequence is TGTGCCAGCAGTTTCGGGGCAGGGAGTGTATCCGGGGAGCTGTTTTTT. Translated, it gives CASSFGAGSVSGELFF.

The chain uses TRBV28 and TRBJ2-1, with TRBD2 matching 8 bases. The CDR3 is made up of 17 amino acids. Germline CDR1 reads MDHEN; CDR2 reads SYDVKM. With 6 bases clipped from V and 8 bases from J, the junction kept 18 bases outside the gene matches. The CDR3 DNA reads TGTGCCAGCAGCTGGCCGGTTGAGCGGGAGATTGGAGATGAGCAGTTCTTC. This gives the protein CASSWPVEREIGDEQFF.

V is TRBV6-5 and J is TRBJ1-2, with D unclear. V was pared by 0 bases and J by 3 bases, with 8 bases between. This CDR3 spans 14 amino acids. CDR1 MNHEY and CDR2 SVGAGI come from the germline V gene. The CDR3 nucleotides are TGTGCCAGCAGTTACTCGAGGCAAGACTATGGCTACACCTTC. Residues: CASSYSRQDYGYTF.